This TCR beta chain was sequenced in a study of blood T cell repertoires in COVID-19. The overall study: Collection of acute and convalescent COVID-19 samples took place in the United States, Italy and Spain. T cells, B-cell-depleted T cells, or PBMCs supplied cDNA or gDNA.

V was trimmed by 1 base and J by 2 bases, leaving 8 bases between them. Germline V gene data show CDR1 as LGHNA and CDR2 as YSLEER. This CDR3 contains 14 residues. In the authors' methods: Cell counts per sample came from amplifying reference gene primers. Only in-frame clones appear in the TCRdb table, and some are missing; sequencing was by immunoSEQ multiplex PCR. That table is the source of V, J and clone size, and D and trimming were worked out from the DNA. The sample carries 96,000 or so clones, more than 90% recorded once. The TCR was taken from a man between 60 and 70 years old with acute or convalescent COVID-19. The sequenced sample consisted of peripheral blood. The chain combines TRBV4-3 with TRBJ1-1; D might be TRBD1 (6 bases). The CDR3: CASSQARGNTEAFF. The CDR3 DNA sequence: TGCGCCAGCAGCCAAGCCAGGGGAAACACTGAAGCTTTCTTT.